The T cell receptor (beta chain) described here comes from a study of blood T cell repertoires in COVID-19. Clones were sequenced by immunoSEQ multiplex PCR, and TCRdb holds only the in-frame ones, with some missing. The repertoire holds roughly 430,000 clones, with about 88% as singletons. This sequence originates from a woman younger than 35 who had been exposed to COVID-19. Sequenced input: PBMCs or T cells enriched from blood (not recorded which).

CDR3 bases: TGTGCCAGCAGCTTGGAACAGGGGGCTGAGTTGGTAGAGACCCAGTACTTC. Amino acid sequence: CASSLEQGAELVETQYF. This chain joins TRBV5-8 and TRBJ2-5; 9 bases are shared with TRBD1. V lost 0 bases and J lost 4; bases outside the gene matches: 10. CDR3 length: 17 residues. CDR1 and CDR2 (germline): SGHTS, YDEGEE.